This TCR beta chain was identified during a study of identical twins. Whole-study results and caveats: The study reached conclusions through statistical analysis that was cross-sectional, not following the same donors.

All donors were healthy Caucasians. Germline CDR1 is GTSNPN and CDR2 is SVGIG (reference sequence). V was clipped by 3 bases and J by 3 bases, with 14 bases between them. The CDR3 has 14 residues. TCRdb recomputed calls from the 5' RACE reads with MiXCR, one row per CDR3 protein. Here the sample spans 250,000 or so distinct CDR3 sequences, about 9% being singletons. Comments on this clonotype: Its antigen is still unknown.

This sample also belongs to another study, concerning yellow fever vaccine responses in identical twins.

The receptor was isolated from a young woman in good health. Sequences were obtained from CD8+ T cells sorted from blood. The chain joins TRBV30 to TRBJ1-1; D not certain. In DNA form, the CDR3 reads TGTGCCTGGAGAGTCGTGGGTATGCACACTGAAGCTTTCTTT. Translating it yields CAWRVVGMHTEAFF.